What follows are 27 T cell receptor beta chains derived from one specimen sequenced in a study of cytomegalovirus exposure and HLA in healthy donors. The PCR ran on 60 Vbeta and 13 Jbeta primers. Sequencing was performed with immunoSEQ multiplex PCR; in TCRdb, only in-frame clones are kept and a portion is missing. The table records approximately 170,000 clones, approximately 73% of them present only once. The sequencing input was PBMCs. These receptors came from a man aged 50 or older in good health and CMV-seronegative.

The J gene is TRBJ2-7, the V gene TRBV6-1, with TRBD1 identical over 9 bases. In germline, CDR1 is MNHNS, CDR2 SASEGT. This CDR3 is built from 13 residues. The J segment lost 4 bases and the V segment lost 7 bases, leaving 5 bases of the junction unmatched. In DNA, the CDR3 is TGTGCCAGCACGGGACAGGGAGGTTACGAGCAGTACTTC. This encodes CASTGQGGYEQYF.

As to this clone: This likely comes from a read error, as the CDR3 has no conserved phenylalanine or tryptophan at its end. This rearrangement joins TRBV18 to TRBJ1-1; TRBD1 is a possible D gene (6 bases). The CDR3 contains 14 residues. V was clipped by 3 bases and J by 3 bases, with 11 bases between them. Germline CDR1 reads KGHSH; CDR2 reads LQKENI. The CDR3 DNA is TGTGCCAGCTCACCCTCAGGGGCATACACTGAAGCTTTCCTT. As protein: CASSPSGAYTEAFL.

The chain links TRBV7-2 to TRBJ2-3; D might be TRBD2 (7 bases). This CDR3 comprises 16 residues. The ends were cut back, 4 bases at V and 2 bases at J, with 16 bases in the middle. CDR1 and CDR2 (germline): SGHTA, FQGNSA. The CDR3 sequence is CASSSPAGALTDTQYF. CDR3 coding DNA: TGTGCCAGCAGCTCCCCCGCGGGGGCCCTCACAGATACGCAGTATTTT.

This rearrangement joins TRBV6-1 to TRBJ1-2; D not resolved. Germline CDR1 is MNHNS and CDR2 is SASEGT. CDR3 length equals 13 residues. V shed 5 bases and J shed 4 bases, with 11 bases lying between them. CDR3 loop: CASSTGRIYGYTF. As DNA, the CDR3 is TGTGCCAGCAGTACCGGGAGAATCTATGGCTACACCTTC.

The V and J genes are TRBV5-5 and TRBJ1-5; D may be TRBD1 (5 bases). The CDR3 extends over 14 amino acids. CDR1 is SGHKS, CDR2 YYEKEE, per germline (reference sequence). V shed 2 bases and J shed 4 bases, with 10 bases lying between them. This CDR3 reads CASSFDSPNQPQHF. Written as DNA, the CDR3 is TGTGCCAGCAGCTTTGACAGCCCGAATCAGCCCCAGCATTTT.

This sequence joins TRBV11-2 and TRBJ1-4; 11 bases line up with TRBD1. Germline V gene lookup returns CDR1 SGHAT and CDR2 FQNNGV. J gave up 8 bases and V 3 bases, and 8 bases lay outside the gene matches. The CDR3 contains 16 residues. The CDR3 sequence: CASSFSPGQGDEKLFF. CDR3 DNA: TGTGCCAGCAGCTTCTCCCCGGGACAGGGGGACGAAAAACTGTTTTTT.

The chain combines TRBV7-9 with TRBJ1-2; D uncertain. The CDR3 is 15 amino acids. Germline CDR1 and CDR2: SEHNR and FQNEAQ (reference sequence). The V end lost 1 base, the J end lost 4 bases, and 13 bases lay between the germline ends. The CDR3 is CASSLGSSGFYGYTF. DNA for the CDR3: TGTGCCAGCAGCTTAGGGTCGTCGGGTTTCTATGGCTACACCTTC.

The chain has TRBV5-5 and TRBJ2-3, with D tentatively TRBD2 (6 bases). CDR3 length: 17 amino acids. Per the germline V gene, CDR1 is SGHKS and CDR2 is YYEKEE (reference sequence). V lost 0 bases and J lost 3, with 17 bases in between. The chain's CDR3 is CASSLAPGGQGTDTQYF. The CDR3 bases are TGTGCCAGCAGCTTGGCCCCCGGAGGGCAGGGTACAGATACGCAGTATTTT.

V gene TRBV6-6 combines with J gene TRBJ2-3; tentative D call: TRBD1 (5 bases). The CDR3 is 14 residues long. CDR1 MNHNY and CDR2 SVGAGI come from the germline V gene (reference sequence). V was shortened by 2 bases and J by 0 bases, with 6 bases between the two germline ends. The CDR3, as DNA: TGTGCCAGCAGTTACACAGGTAGCACAGATACGCAGTATTTT. Amino acid sequence: CASSYTGSTDTQYF.

The chain employs TRBV18 and TRBJ1-3; 9 bases match TRBD1. CDR3 length: 16 amino acids. V trimming: 5 bases; J trimming: 0 bases; junction bases outside the gene matches: 5. Germline V gene lookup returns CDR1 KGHSH and CDR2 LQKENI. Here the CDR3 reads CASSDQQGASGNTIYF. CDR3 DNA: TGTGCCAGCTCAGACCAACAGGGGGCCTCTGGAAACACCATATATTTT.

V usage is TRBV7-9 and J usage is TRBJ1-1; D is unresolved. Trimming took off 0 bases at V and 9 bases at J, with 8 bases between the two ends. The CDR3 has 12 amino acids. CDR1 and CDR2 from the germline V gene are SEHNR and FQNEAQ (reference sequence). CDR3 loop: CASSLAGLQAFF. Written as DNA, the CDR3 is TGTGCCAGCAGCTTAGCGGGCCTCCAAGCTTTCTTT.

The CDR3 region is CASSSGQGLVTDTQYF. In DNA, the CDR3 is TGTGCCAGCAGTTCCGGACAGGGCTTGGTTACAGATACGCAGTATTTT. The chain links TRBV6-5 to TRBJ2-3; 8 nucleotides line up with TRBD1. Germline lookup yields CDR1 MNHEY and CDR2 SVGAGI. V was pared by 4 bases and J by 3 bases, with 9 bases of the junction left unmatched. There are 16 residues in the CDR3.

The V gene is TRBV5-1, the J gene TRBJ2-3; D is possibly TRBD2 (7 bases). The V gene's germline CDR1 is SGHRS and CDR2 YFSETQ. This CDR3 spans 17 amino acids. V lost 4 bases and J lost 0, with 18 bases in between. The CDR3 sequence: CASSDLLAGASTDTQYF. The CDR3 nucleotides read TGCGCCAGCAGCGATCTCCTCGCGGGGGCTAGCACAGATACGCAGTATTTT. The whole variable domain, filled in from reference TRBV5-1 and TRBJ2-3, reads KAGVTQTPRYLIKTRGQQVTLSCSPISGHRSVSWYQQTPGQGLQFLFEYFSETQRNKGNFPGRFSGRQFSNSRSEMNVSTLELGDSALYLCASSDLLAGASTDTQYFGPGTRLTVL.

The rearrangement joins TRBV5-1 to TRBJ2-2, with 7 bases that match TRBD1. Looked up from germline, CDR1 is SGHRS and CDR2 is YFSETQ. The ends lost 3 bases at V and 4 bases at J; junction bases unmatched: 9. This CDR3 has 16 residues. CDR3 protein: CASSSPPDRVTGELFF. The DNA for the CDR3 is TGCGCCAGCAGCTCACCCCCCGACAGGGTCACCGGGGAGCTGTTTTTT.

V is TRBV5-4 and J is TRBJ2-3; 8 bases match TRBD2. Trimming cost V 0 bases and J 2 bases; bases outside gene matches: 2. This CDR3 is 15 amino acids long. Germline lookup yields CDR1 SGHNT and CDR2 YYREEE (reference sequence). In nucleotides, the CDR3 is TGTGCCAGCAGCTTGGCGCGGGGGGCCACAGATACGCAGTATTTT. This translates into CASSLARGATDTQYF.

The chain combines TRBV2 with TRBJ2-7; 7 bases are shared with TRBD1. From germline, CDR1 is SNHLY and CDR2 FYNNEI. The CDR3 has 13 residues. V trimming: 10 bases; J trimming: 5 bases; junction bases outside the gene matches: 11. This CDR3 is CAIRDRGLNEQYF. CDR3 nucleotide sequence: TGTGCCATCCGGGACAGAGGATTAAACGAGCAGTACTTC.

This chain uses TRBV7-9 with TRBJ1-4; 8 bases are shared with TRBD1. The germline V gene has CDR1 SEHNR and CDR2 FQNEAQ (reference sequence). V was pared by 4 bases and J by 3 bases, with 7 bases of the junction left unmatched. The CDR3 has 16 amino acids. The CDR3 DNA sequence: TGTGCCAGCAGCTCGGCAAACAGGGGGTCTAATGAAAAACTGTTTTTT. Translating gives CASSSANRGSNEKLFF. Using reference TRBV7-9 and TRBJ1-4 for the parts outside the CDR3, the full variable domain is DTGVSQNPRHKITKRGQNVTFRCDPISEHNRLYWYRQTLGQGPEFLTYFQNEAQLEKSRLLSDRFSAERPKGSFSTLEIQRTEQGDSAMYLCASSSANRGSNEKLFFGSGTQLSVL.

V gene TRBV27 combines with J gene TRBJ1-1; D ambiguous. The germline CDR1 and CDR2 sequences are MNHEY and SMNVEV (reference sequence). This CDR3 comprises 11 residues. The V and J ends lost 10 bases and 5 bases respectively, with 11 bases between them. CDR3 loop: CATGRRTEAFF. The CDR3, as DNA: TGTGCCACGGGGAGGAGGACTGAAGCTTTCTTT.

This chain links TRBV19 with TRBJ1-5, with a weak D call TRBD1 (5 bases). The germline V gene encodes CDR1 LNHDA and CDR2 SQIVND (reference sequence). V was shortened by 7 bases and J by 2 bases, with 15 bases between the two germline ends. The CDR3 sequence is 15 residues long. CDR3: CASISTGVRNQPQHF. CDR3 in DNA: TGTGCCAGTATATCTACAGGAGTGCGCAATCAGCCCCAGCATTTT.

The rearrangement uses TRBV18 and TRBJ2-3; 8 nucleotides match TRBD2. J lost 0 bases, V lost 3 bases, and 2 bases had no gene match. Per the germline V gene, CDR1 is KGHSH and CDR2 is LQKENI. The CDR3 length is 15 residues. The chain's CDR3 is CASSPRGGSTDTQYF. CDR3 DNA: TGTGCCAGCTCACCCCGGGGGGGAAGCACAGATACGCAGTATTTT.

The J gene is TRBJ2-3, the V gene TRBV18, with 12 bases that match TRBD2. The germline V gene has CDR1 KGHSH and CDR2 LQKENI. The V segment lost 2 bases and the J segment 2 bases; nucleotides outside the gene matches: 2. The CDR3 has 16 residues. The CDR3 nucleotides read TGTGCCAGCTCACCAAGGACTAGCGGGAACACAGATACGCAGTATTTT. It yields the protein CASSPRTSGNTDTQYF. The full variable domain, rest sourced from reference TRBV18 and TRBJ2-3, is NAGVMQNPRHLVRRRGQEARLRCSPMKGHSHVYWYRQLPEEGLKFMVYLQKENIIDESGMPKERFSAEFPKEGPSILRIQQVVRGDSAAYFCASSPRTSGNTDTQYFGPGTRLTVL.

The V gene is TRBV5-4, the J gene TRBJ1-2; tentatively, D is TRBD1 (6 bases). CDR1 and CDR2 (germline): SGHNT, YYREEE (reference sequence). V lost 0 bases and J 4 bases, leaving 10 bases between the germline ends. The CDR3 consists of 14 residues. CDR3 sequence (DNA): TGTGCCAGCAGCTTGGCGCAGGGGAGCTATGGCTACACCTTC. It encodes CASSLAQGSYGYTF. The full variable domain, its missing parts supplied by reference TRBV5-4 and TRBJ1-2, is ETGVTQSPTHLIKTRGQQVTLRCSSQSGHNTVSWYQQALGQGPQFIFQYYREEENGRGNFPPRFSGLQFPNYSSELNVNALELDDSALYLCASSLAQGSYGYTFGSGTRLTVV.

The CDR3 nucleotides are TGTGCCAGCACGGGTTATAACGAGCAGTACTTC. It encodes CASTGYNEQYF. V and J are TRBV28 and TRBJ2-7; no reliable D call. The CDR3 is made up of 11 amino acids. Trimming left V 7 bases short and J 5 bases short, with 9 bases between. In germline, CDR1 is MDHEN, CDR2 SYDVKM.

This chain connects TRBV5-1 to TRBJ1-1; D uncertain. CDR3 length: 12 residues. Per germline, CDR1 SGHRS and CDR2 YFSETQ. Trimming took 4 bases from V and 5 from J, leaving 9 bases between them. The CDR3 DNA is TGCGCCAGCAGCCGGAGAAGTACTGAAGCTTTCTTT. Encoded protein: CASSRRSTEAFF. Full variable domain (rest looked up from reference TRBV5-1 and TRBJ1-1): KAGVTQTPRYLIKTRGQQVTLSCSPISGHRSVSWYQQTPGQGLQFLFEYFSETQRNKGNFPGRFSGRQFSNSRSEMNVSTLELGDSALYLCASSRRSTEAFFGQGTRLTVV.

The J gene is TRBJ1-2, the V gene TRBV6-5; TRBD1 matches 10 bases. J gave up 9 bases and V 4 bases, and 5 bases lay outside the gene matches. Germline CDR1 MNHEY, CDR2 SVGAGI. The CDR3 is 13 amino acids. In nucleotides, the CDR3 is TGTGCCAGCAGTTCCGACAGGGGGCTAAGCTACACCTTC. Amino acids: CASSSDRGLSYTF.

The V gene is TRBV19, the J gene TRBJ1-1; possible D gene TRBD1, 5 bases. The germline CDR1 and CDR2 sequences are LNHDA and SQIVND (reference sequence). The CDR3 loop spans 12 amino acids. The germline V and J ends were trimmed by 5 bases and 6 bases, with 10 bases remaining between them. CDR3 in amino acids: CASSSGGAEAFF. CDR3 DNA: TGTGCCAGTAGTTCGGGGGGGGCTGAAGCTTTCTTT.

The chain combines TRBV7-6 with TRBJ2-1, with 11 bases lining up with TRBD2. The germline gives CDR1 SGHVS, CDR2 FNYEAQ. The CDR3 sequence is 19 residues long. Trimming took 3 bases from V and 0 from J; bases not matched to a gene: 10. In DNA, the CDR3 is TGTGCCAGCAGCTTGGAACTAGCGGGGGCCACGAGCTCCTACAATGAGCAGTTCTTC. It specifies CASSLELAGATSSYNEQFF.